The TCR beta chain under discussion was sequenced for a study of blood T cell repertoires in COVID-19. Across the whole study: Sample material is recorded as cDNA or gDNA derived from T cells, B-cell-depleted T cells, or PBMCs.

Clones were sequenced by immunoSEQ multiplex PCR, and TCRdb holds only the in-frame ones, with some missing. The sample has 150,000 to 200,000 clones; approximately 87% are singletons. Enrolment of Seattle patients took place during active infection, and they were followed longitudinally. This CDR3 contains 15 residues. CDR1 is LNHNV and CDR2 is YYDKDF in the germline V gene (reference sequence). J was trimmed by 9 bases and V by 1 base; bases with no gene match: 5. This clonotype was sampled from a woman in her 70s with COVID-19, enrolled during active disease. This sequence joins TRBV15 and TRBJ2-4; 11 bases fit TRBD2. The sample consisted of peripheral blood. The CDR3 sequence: CATSRVLAGGSIQYF. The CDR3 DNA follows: TGTGCCACCAGCAGAGTCCTAGCGGGAGGAAGCATTCAGTACTTC.